The 14 T cell receptor beta chains reported below all come from one sample, sequenced in a study of T cell changes during pregnancy in multiple sclerosis. Only in-frame clones appear in the TCRdb table, and some are missing; sequencing was by immunoSEQ multiplex PCR. Here the sample spans about 40,000 clones, just over 90% being singletons. Material for sequencing was PBMCs (not recorded whether the cells were cultured). The receptors derive from a female donor with multiple sclerosis, enrolled in a pregnancy study.

This chain connects TRBV5-1 to TRBJ2-3; 10 positions match TRBD2. Germline-derived CDR1 and CDR2 are SGHRS and YFSETQ. V dropped 0 bases and J dropped 5; count of bases not matched to a gene: 6. The CDR3 is 16 residues long. The CDR3 DNA reads as TGCGCCAGCAGCTTGGATCTAGCGGGAGACAGAGATACGCAGTATTTT. This gives the protein CASSLDLAGDRDTQYF.

V usage is TRBV4-1 and J usage is TRBJ2-1; 7 nucleotides agree with TRBD2. V lost 4 bases to trimming and J lost 4 bases; unmatched junction nucleotides: 7. The CDR3 has 15 residues. From germline, CDR1 is MGHRA and CDR2 YSYEKL. CDR3 sequence: CASSLSRTRYNEQFF. Here the CDR3 DNA reads TGCGCCAGCAGCCTGTCGCGGACTAGATACAATGAGCAGTTCTTC.

The chain is built from TRBV5-4 and TRBJ2-3; 9 bases are shared with TRBD2. From germline, CDR1 is SGHNT and CDR2 YYREEE (reference sequence). The CDR3 consists of 16 residues. J was trimmed by 3 bases and V by 3 bases; bases with no gene match: 8. Here the CDR3 reads CASSWRGTSRTDTQYF. The CDR3 DNA sequence: TGTGCCAGCAGCTGGCGGGGGACTAGCAGGACAGATACGCAGTATTTT.

This chain uses TRBV27 with TRBJ1-1, with D hard to call. CDR1 is MNHEY, CDR2 SMNVEV, per germline (reference sequence). CDR3 length: 15 amino acids. Trimming shortened V by 0 bases and J by 4 bases, and 12 bases separated the two germline ends. CDR3 DNA: TGTGCCAGCAGTTTATCATCTCCCGCTAGCACTGAAGCTTTCTTT. Protein product: CASSLSSPASTEAFF.

The chain is built from TRBV7-8 and TRBJ1-3, with unresolved D. The CDR3 extends over 17 amino acids. The V end lost 4 bases, the J end lost 0 bases, and 16 bases lay between the germline ends. Germline lookup yields CDR1 SGHVS and CDR2 FQNEAQ. The CDR3 DNA is TGTGCCAGCAGCTCCGGATTGATAGGGAGCTCTGGAAACACCATATATTTT. Translated, it gives CASSSGLIGSSGNTIYF.

This clone was detected once. The chain combines TRBV5-1 with TRBJ2-5; the D call may be TRBD1 or TRBD2 (5 bases each). The CDR3 length is 14 residues. Germline V gene lookup returns CDR1 SGHRS and CDR2 YFSETQ. Trimming stripped 5 bases from V and 5 bases from J, with 16 bases between. Here the CDR3 reads CASSVETGGETQYF. The CDR3 bases are TGCGCCAGCAGTGTGGAAACAGGCGGGGAGACCCAGTACTTC.

The chain uses TRBV19 and TRBJ2-1; 9 bases agree with TRBD2. Germline values: CDR1 LNHDA, CDR2 SQIVND (reference sequence). The V segment lost 3 bases and the J segment 9 bases; nucleotides outside the gene matches: 12. The CDR3 consists of 16 residues. CDR3 DNA sequence: TGTGCCAGTAGTATTGGGCTCGGGTTAGCGGGAGTTGAGCAGTTCTTC. Amino acid sequence: CASSIGLGLAGVEQFF.

The V gene is TRBV2, the J gene TRBJ2-5, with 8 bases fitting TRBD2. This CDR3 region has 14 residues. Germline CDR1 is SNHLY and CDR2 is FYNNEI. The V and J ends lost 4 bases and 5 bases, in that order; junction bases with no gene match: 6. CDR3 sequence: CASSGTSRGETQYF. DNA for the CDR3: TGTGCCAGCAGTGGGACTAGCAGAGGGGAGACCCAGTACTTC.

The V call is TRBV28, the J call TRBJ2-3; 12 nucleotides match TRBD2. J was trimmed by 5 bases and V by 3 bases; bases with no gene match: 6. Germline assignment: CDR1 MDHEN and CDR2 SYDVKM. This CDR3 is built from 16 residues. Here the CDR3 DNA reads TGTGCCAGCAGTTTTGAGGCTAGCGGGGGGGGAGATACGCAGTATTTT. Translated: CASSFEASGGGDTQYF.

The chain carries TRBV30 and TRBJ2-2; TRBD2 agrees at 11 bases. The CDR3 covers 17 residues. J lost 7 bases, V lost 1 base, and 11 bases had no gene match. The germline V gene has CDR1 GTSNPN and CDR2 SVGIG (reference sequence). The CDR3, as DNA: TGTGCCTGGAGTGCCCTTAGCGGGAGGGCCGGTGGCGGGGAGCTGTTTTTT. Amino acids: CAWSALSGRAGGGELFF.

The gene calls are TRBV6-6 and TRBJ1-5; tentative D call: TRBD1 (6 bases). The CDR3 consists of 15 residues. Trimming took 2 bases from V and 3 from J, leaving 11 bases between them. Germline CDR1 is MNHNY and CDR2 is SVGAGI (reference sequence). DNA of the CDR3: TGTGCCAGCAGTTACGCAGGGGACGCCAATCAGCCCCAGCATTTT. Protein product: CASSYAGDANQPQHF.

CDR3 nucleotides: TGTGCCAGTAAGACAGAGCATAATGAAAAACTGTTTTTT. The encoded protein is CASKTEHNEKLFF. The chain couples TRBV19 to TRBJ1-4; TRBD1 might be the D (5 bases). This CDR3 is 13 amino acids long. The V end was cut by 7 bases, the J end by 4 bases, with 10 bases between. Germline CDR1 reads LNHDA; CDR2 reads SQIVND (reference sequence).

The chain is built from TRBV7-2 and TRBJ2-1, with D perhaps matching TRBD2 (6 bases). Germline CDR1 and CDR2: SGHTA and FQGNSA. V was shortened by 5 bases and J by 7 bases, with 12 bases between the two germline ends. The CDR3 sequence is 13 residues long. CDR3 amino acids: CASSPRLVNEQFF. DNA for the CDR3: TGTGCCAGCAGCCCCCGACTAGTGAATGAGCAGTTCTTC.

The chain carries TRBV27 and TRBJ1-1; no firm D call. V was clipped by 3 bases and J by 1 base, with 9 bases between them. Germline V gene sequence: CDR1 MNHEY, CDR2 SMNVEV (reference sequence). This CDR3 is 14 amino acids long. In nucleotides, the CDR3 is TGTGCCAGCAGTTTCTGGCATGGGAACACTGAAGCTTTCTTT. Its translation is CASSFWHGNTEAFF.